Listed below are T cell receptor beta chains from one sample, sequenced in a study of low-dose radiotherapy and immunotherapy resistance in tumors. TCRdb re-analysed the reads in MiXCR, keeping a single row per CDR3 protein. The table records tens of thousands of distinct CDR3 sequences, around 27% of them present only once. Source: PBMCs, taken before treatment. Every receptor here comes from a male donor with rectosigmoid adenocarcinoma. CDR3s include the opening cysteine and the closing phenylalanine or tryptophan. The D gene is left open where the match is weak. Only part of the rows carry a size: once, few, many, or a class if the clone is expanded.

TGTGCCAGCAGCTCAGGGAGGGCCTGGAACACCGGGGAGCTGTTTTTT	CASSSGRAWNTGELFF	TRBV12-3/TRBV12-4	many	TRBJ2-2	TRBD2
TGTGCCAGCAGCTCTGGGACAGACTACGAGCAGTACTTC	CASSSGTDYEQYF	TRBV7-2	many	TRBJ2-7	TRBD1
TGTGCCAGCAGCTTATCGAACAGGGGGCTCGGTGGCTACACCTTC	CASSLSNRGLGGYTF	TRBV7-2	few	TRBJ1-2	TRBD1
TGTGCCAGCAGCTTCCCGCTGGAGACCCAGTACTTC	CASSFPLETQYF	TRBV5-6	many	TRBJ2-5	.
TGTGCCAGCAGCTTGGGGGCGGGGGGGCGCCTGAACATTCAGTACTTC	CASSLGAGGRLNIQYF	TRBV5-4	many	TRBJ2-4	TRBD2
TGCAGTGCTAGAGATGTCGGGACCCGGGGGTACATTCAGTACTTC	CSARDVGTRGYIQYF	TRBV20-1	many	TRBJ2-4	.
TGTGCCAGCAGCCTAACGGGGACAAGCACCGGGGAGCTGTTTTTT	CASSLTGTSTGELFF	TRBV7-3	few	TRBJ2-2	.
TGCGCCAGCAACTCCGGGACCTACGAGCAGTACTTC	CASNSGTYEQYF	TRBV5-1	.	TRBJ2-7	.
TGTGCCAGCAGCTTAGGAGCGGGATCCGAGACCCAGTACTTC	CASSLGAGSETQYF	TRBV7-6	many	TRBJ2-5	TRBD2
TGTGCCAGCAGTTCCGGACAGTACTTCTCTGGAAACACCATATATTTT	CASSSGQYFSGNTIYF	TRBV28	.	TRBJ1-3	.
TGCGCCAGCAGCCAAGACACGGAAAATTCACCCCTCCACTTT	CASSQDTENSPLHF	TRBV5-5	many	TRBJ1-6	.
TGTGCCACCAGTGAAGTGCGGGATCAAACCGGGGAGCTGTTTTTT	CATSEVRDQTGELFF	TRBV24-1	many	TRBJ2-2	.
TGTGCCAGCAAAGGGTCCACCGGGGAGCTGTTTTTT	CASKGSTGELFF	TRBV28	few	TRBJ2-2	.
TGTGCCAGCAGTGACTCCCGCACAGATACGCAGTATTTT	CASSDSRTDTQYF	TRBV6-4	many	TRBJ2-3	.
TGCAGTGCTTGCATAGCGGGATCCTACGAGCAGTACTTC	CSACIAGSYEQYF	TRBV20-1	many	TRBJ2-7	TRBD2
TGCGCCAGCGGACAATACACAGGCTCTGGGGCCAACGTCCTGACTTTC	CASGQYTGSGANVLTF	TRBV5-1	many	TRBJ2-6	.
TGTGCCAGCAGTTCCGGACAGGGCAACGGCTACACCTTC	CASSSGQGNGYTF	TRBV28	many	TRBJ1-2	TRBD1
TGCGCCAGCAGCACCCGACAGGCTTTGAATGAAAAACTGTTTTTT	CASSTRQALNEKLFF	TRBV4-3	many	TRBJ1-4	.
TGTGCCAGCAGCTTAGCCATAGGACTGGGAAGCTCCTACAATGAGCAGTTCTTC	CASSLAIGLGSSYNEQFF	TRBV7-8	many	TRBJ2-1	.
TGTGCCAGCAGGACGACAGGGAACACCGGGGAGCTGTTTTTT	CASRTTGNTGELFF	TRBV28	many	TRBJ2-2	.
TGTGCCAGTGGGACCGAATATAGCAATCAGCCCCAGCATTTT	CASGTEYSNQPQHF	TRBV28	many	TRBJ1-5	.
TGTGCCAGCAGCCCATCAGGGGGGCACACTGAAGCTTTCTTT	CASSPSGGHTEAFF	TRBV7-2	many	TRBJ1-1	TRBD1
TGTGCCACCGGACAGAGTATTTCCTACGAGCAGTACTTC	CATGQSISYEQYF	TRBV19	many	TRBJ2-7	.
TGTGCCAGCAGCTTAGGGGGGGTGGAAGGGGGAAACACCATATATTTT	CASSLGGVEGGNTIYF	TRBV7-2	.	TRBJ1-3	.
TGTGCCAGCAGCTTGAGCGCTTCCGGGACAGTCCCTTACGAGCAGTACTTC	CASSLSASGTVPYEQYF	TRBV5-3	many	TRBJ2-7	TRBD1
TGTGCCAGCAGCTTAGGGAGGGGACAACCACCCCTCCACTTT	CASSLGRGQPPLHF	TRBV7-2	many	TRBJ1-6	.
TGTGCCATCAGTGGAGGGCCCGATTCACCCCTCCACTTT	CAISGGPDSPLHF	TRBV10-3	few	TRBJ1-6	.
TGTGCCAGCAGTGATCCGGGACAGGGGGCCTCTGGAAACACCATATATTTT	CASSDPGQGASGNTIYF	TRBV2	.	TRBJ1-3	TRBD1
TGTGCCAGCAGCCAGCGGGGGGCAGAGACCCAGTACTTC	CASSQRGAETQYF	TRBV3-1	many	TRBJ2-5	TRBD2
TGTGCCATCAGTGAGGGGAAGGGGGCACGGCAAGAGACCCAGTACTTC	CAISEGKGARQETQYF	TRBV10-3	many	TRBJ2-5	TRBD1
TGCAGCGTCTCCGGGACAGGGGCCTACGAGCAGTACTTC	CSVSGTGAYEQYF	TRBV29-1	many	TRBJ2-7	TRBD1
TGCAGCGCCAACCCGACAGGCGGCTGGGATACGCAGTATTTT	CSANPTGGWDTQYF	TRBV29-1	many	TRBJ2-3	.
TGCGCCAGCAGCACCGCCGGGACTAGCTACGAGCAGTACTTC	CASSTAGTSYEQYF	TRBV5-1	.	TRBJ2-7	TRBD2
TGTGCTAGTGGTTTTCGAGGACTTAAACAGTTCTTC	CASGFRGLKQFF	TRBV12-5	many	TRBJ2-1	.
TGCAGTGCTAGAGATCCGGGGGTTGAAGGCTACACCTTC	CSARDPGVEGYTF	TRBV20-1	.	TRBJ1-2	.
TGTGCCAGCAGCTACCTCGCTCATTTCCAAGAGACCCAGTACTTC	CASSYLAHFQETQYF	TRBV6-2/TRBV6-3	many	TRBJ2-5	.
TGTGCCAGCAGCCAAGGGAGAAGGGTTTTGGACAACACTGAAGCTTTCTTT	CASSQGRRVLDNTEAFF	TRBV3-1	many	TRBJ1-1	.
TGTGCCTGGAGTGTAAGGAGTAGGGATACGCAGTATTTT	CAWSVRSRDTQYF	TRBV30	many	TRBJ2-3	.
TGCAGTGCAGTACCATCGGAGACCCAGTACTTC	CSAVPSETQYF	TRBV20-1	.	TRBJ2-5	.
TGTGCCAGCAGCGTGGCGGGTACAGATACGCAGTATTTT	CASSVAGTDTQYF	TRBV7-9	many	TRBJ2-3	.
TGTGCCAGCTCACCGCTAGCGGGAGGAAATGAGCAGTTCTTC	CASSPLAGGNEQFF	TRBV18	many	TRBJ2-1	TRBD2
TGTGCCAGCAGCGTAAGACAGGTTACTAATTCACCCCTCCACTTT	CASSVRQVTNSPLHF	TRBV7-2	many	TRBJ1-6	.
TGTGCCAGCAGCTTAGGAGGGAATATAGAGACCCAGTACTTC	CASSLGGNIETQYF	TRBV11-2	few	TRBJ2-5	.
TGTGCCAGCAGCGCACGGACCTTCCGGGACCAGGGGGCCCAGTACTTC	CASSARTFRDQGAQYF	TRBV5-4	many	TRBJ2-5	TRBD1
TGTGCCAGCAGCCTCGGACCTGACAATGAGCAGTTCTTC	CASSLGPDNEQFF	TRBV7-3	many	TRBJ2-1	.
TGTGCCAGTAGTATGGGACTAGCGGGCGAGCAGTTCTTC	CASSMGLAGEQFF	TRBV19	.	TRBJ2-1	TRBD2
TGCAGTGCTAGAGATCAACGGTTCAGCAATCAGCCCCAGCATTTT	CSARDQRFSNQPQHF	TRBV20-1	many	TRBJ1-5	.
TGTGCCATCAGTAGCGGGAACGGGGGCGAGACCCAGTACTTC	CAISSGNGGETQYF	TRBV10-3	.	TRBJ2-5	.
TGTGCCAGCAGCCAAGAGTTAGGGGACAGGGGGACTTTC	CASSQELGDRGTF	TRBV4-2	once	TRBJ2-6	TRBD1
TGCAGCGTAGACCGCGGTGAGCAGTTCTTC	CSVDRGEQFF	TRBV29-1	medium-sized	TRBJ2-1	.
TGTGCCAGCAGCTTAGGGGGACCAGGGGCGAACACTGAAGCTTTCTTT	CASSLGGPGANTEAFF	TRBV13	many	TRBJ1-1	.
TGCAGTGCTAGACCTCCGGGAGGGAACACCATATATTTT	CSARPPGGNTIYF	TRBV20-1	.	TRBJ1-3	.
TGCGCCAGCAGCTTCGGGGCCTCGAGCACAGATACGCAGTATTTT	CASSFGASSTDTQYF	TRBV5-1	many	TRBJ2-3	.
TGTGCCAGCAGTTACCAAGGGGGAGAGACCCAGTACTTC	CASSYQGGETQYF	TRBV6-5	many	TRBJ2-5	.
TGTGCCAGCAGTTCACCCATGTCCGGGACTAGCTTTAGCACAGATACGCAGTATTTT	CASSSPMSGTSFSTDTQYF	TRBV6-2/TRBV6-3	.	TRBJ2-3	TRBD2
TGTGCCAGCAGCTTCGGCGCTGGACAGTCCCGGGGCGAAGCCAAAAACATTCAGTACTTC	CASSFGAGQSRGEAKNIQYF	TRBV11-2	many	TRBJ2-4	.
TGTGCCAGCAGCTTAGGATCCTCCTCCACCTACGAGCAGTACTTC	CASSLGSSSTYEQYF	TRBV7-8	.	TRBJ2-7	.
TGTGCCAGCAGCCAAAGGAGGGCAGGGGAAACAACGCAGTATTTT	CASSQRRAGETTQYF	TRBV7-2	many	TRBJ2-3	.
TGTGCCAGCAGTTTCGGACTAGCGGGGGGTTACGAGCAGTACTTC	CASSFGLAGGYEQYF	TRBV6-2/TRBV6-3	many	TRBJ2-7	TRBD2
TGTGCCACCACGGGACAGCCCGCGAACACCGGGGAGCTGTTTTTT	CATTGQPANTGELFF	TRBV24-1	many	TRBJ2-2	TRBD1